Sequencing of this T cell receptor beta chain was carried out in a study of cytomegalovirus exposure and HLA in healthy donors. The primer mix had 60 Vbeta and 13 Jbeta primers. Using immunoSEQ multiplex PCR, the repertoire was profiled, and TCRdb retains in-frame clones only, with some absent. The table shows approximately 210,000 clones, with 60% to 80% occurring only once. Germline values: CDR1 SNHLY, CDR2 FYNNEI. Trimming removed 1 base at V and 1 base at J, with 11 bases between. The CDR3 covers 15 residues. The source of this sequence is a male donor in good health and CMV-seronegative. V and J are TRBV2 and TRBJ2-7; D gene ambiguous. The material sequenced was PBMCs. For the CDR3, the DNA is TGTGCCAGCAGTGAAGGTCCGCCCAGATCCTACGAGCAGTACTTC. It encodes CASSEGPPRSYEQYF.